Below are 5 T cell receptor beta chains sequenced from a single sample in a study of CD8+CD57+ T cells in acquired aplastic anemia. TCR beta VDJ and CDR3 were profiled, and genomic DNA was the template. TCRdb fed the reads into MiXCR, producing one record per CDR3 protein. This table holds 170,000 or so distinct CDR3 sequences, about 48% found once. In patients chosen for sequencing, flow cytometry had shown CD8+CD57+ cell expansion. Sequencing was carried out using sorted CD4+, CD8+, or CD8+CD57+ T cells (not recorded which) from PBMCs. The receptors were gathered from a human donor with aplastic anemia.

The V gene is TRBV15, the J gene TRBJ1-5; D unclear. This CDR3 contains 14 residues. Germline CDR1 is LNHNV and CDR2 is YYDKDF (reference sequence). V was shortened by 1 base and J by 4 bases, with 8 bases between the two germline ends. This chain's CDR3 is CATSRAAPNQPQHF. CDR3 coding DNA: TGTGCCACCAGCAGAGCGGCCCCGAATCAGCCCCAGCATTTT.

V gene TRBV9 combines with J gene TRBJ2-7; D uncertain. The end of the DNA aligns better with TRBJ2-1, so the J call may be wrong. Germline CDR1 and CDR2: SGDLS and YYNGEE. The CDR3 has 15 amino acids. CDR3 bases: TGTGCCAGCAGCCCCTTAGCTGAAACCTACAATGAGCAGTTCTTC. The encoded protein is CASSPLAETYNEQFF.

This clonotype was recorded at least ten times. The chain is built from TRBV9 and TRBJ1-1; possible D gene TRBD1, 5 bases. V was shortened by 4 bases and J by 3 bases, with 25 bases between the two germline ends. Germline V gene data show CDR1 as SGDLS and CDR2 as YYNGEE. CDR3 length equals 18 residues. The CDR3 DNA is TGTGCCAGCAGCTTGATACCGGGACTCGCTACAAAGGACACTGAAGCTTTCTTT. It specifies CASSLIPGLATKDTEAFF.

This clonotype was observed many times. The chain is built from TRBV29-1 and TRBJ1-1, with 8 bases that match TRBD1. Germline loops: CDR1 SQVTM, CDR2 ANQGSEA. The junction had 5 bases not matched to a gene; V was cut back by 5 bases and J by 3 bases. This CDR3 comprises 13 residues. The DNA of the CDR3 is TGCAGCGTTCGATCGGACAGGGACACTGAAGCTTTCTTT. It encodes CSVRSDRDTEAFF.

In regard to this clonotype: The missing conserved phenylalanine or tryptophan at the end of this CDR3 makes a read error likely. The chain links TRBV2 to TRBJ1-6; possible D gene TRBD1, 5 bases. The CDR3 runs to 16 residues. Trimming cost V 6 bases and J 5 bases, with 17 bases left between them. Germline V gene data show CDR1 as SNHLY and CDR2 as FYNNEI. In DNA, the CDR3 is TGTGCCAGCAGCTCCGACGGGGGACTAAATAATTCACCCCTCCACCTT. Encoded protein: CASSSDGGLNNSPLHL.